This T cell receptor (beta chain) was profiled in a study of T cell responses to AZD1222 COVID-19 vaccine. Notes on the study in general: Spike-specific TCR breadth and depth were elevated following two AZD1222 doses.

The repertoire was sequenced with immunoSEQ multiplex PCR; TCRdb's copy has only in-frame clones and lacks some. Found here are roughly 170,000 clones, 70% to 90% of them singletons; the top ten hold approximately 0.5%. Regarding this clone: Antigen unknown.

The length of the CDR3 is 16 residues. Trimming stripped 4 bases from V and 1 base from J, with 13 bases between. The germline CDR1 and CDR2 sequences are LGHNT and FRNRAP. This material consisted of peripheral blood, taken on day 0 of AZD1222 vaccination. V is TRBV12-5 and J is TRBJ2-2; D possibly corresponds to TRBD2 (6 bases). The TCR was taken from an adult in good health. The CDR3: CASGSSGALNTGELFF. DNA for the CDR3: TGTGCTAGTGGTTCCTCGGGAGCTTTGAACACCGGGGAGCTGTTTTTT.